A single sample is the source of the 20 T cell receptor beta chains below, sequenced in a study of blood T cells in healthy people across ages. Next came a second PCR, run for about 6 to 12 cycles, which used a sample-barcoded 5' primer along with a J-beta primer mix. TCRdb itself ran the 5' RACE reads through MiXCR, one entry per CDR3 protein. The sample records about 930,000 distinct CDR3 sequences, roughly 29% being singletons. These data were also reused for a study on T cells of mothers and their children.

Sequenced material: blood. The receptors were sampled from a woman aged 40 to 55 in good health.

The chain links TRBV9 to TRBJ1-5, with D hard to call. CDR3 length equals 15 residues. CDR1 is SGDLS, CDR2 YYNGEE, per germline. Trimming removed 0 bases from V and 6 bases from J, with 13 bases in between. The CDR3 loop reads CASSVAGMVSQPQHF. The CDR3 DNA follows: TGTGCCAGCAGCGTAGCGGGGATGGTCAGTCAGCCCCAGCATTTT.

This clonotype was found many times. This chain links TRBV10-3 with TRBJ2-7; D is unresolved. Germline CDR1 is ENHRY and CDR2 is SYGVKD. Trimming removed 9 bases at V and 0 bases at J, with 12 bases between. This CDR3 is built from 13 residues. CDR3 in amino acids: CAITSTVSYEQYF. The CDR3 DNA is TGTGCCATTACTTCGACGGTCTCCTACGAGCAGTACTTC.

The DNA for the CDR3 is TGTGCCACCCAGGCCGGGACTAGCGGGAGGGGTTTAGAGAATGAGCAGTTCTTC. Amino acid sequence: CATQAGTSGRGLENEQFF. The V gene is TRBV25-1, the J gene TRBJ2-1; the match to TRBD2 covers 16 bases. V gave up 10 bases and J gave up 7 bases; unmatched junction bases: 16. This CDR3 region has 18 residues. In germline, CDR1 is MGHDK, CDR2 SYGVNS. Drawing the rest from reference TRBV25-1 and TRBJ2-1, the complete variable domain is EADIYQTPRYLVIGTGKKITLECSQTMGHDKMYWYQQDPGMELHLIHYSYGVNSTEKGDLSSESTVSRIRTEHFPLTLESARPSHTSQYLCATQAGTSGRGLENEQFFGPGTRLTVL.

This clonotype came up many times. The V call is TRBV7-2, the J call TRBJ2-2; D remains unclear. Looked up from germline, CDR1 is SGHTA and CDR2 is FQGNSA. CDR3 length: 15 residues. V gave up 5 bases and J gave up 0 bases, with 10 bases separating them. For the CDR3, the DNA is TGTGCCAGCAGCGCCAACAGTGCGAACACCGGGGAGCTGTTTTTT. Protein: CASSANSANTGELFF.

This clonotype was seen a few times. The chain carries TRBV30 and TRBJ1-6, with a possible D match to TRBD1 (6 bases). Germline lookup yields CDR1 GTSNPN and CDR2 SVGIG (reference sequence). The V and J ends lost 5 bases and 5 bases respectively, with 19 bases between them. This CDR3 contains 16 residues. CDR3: CAWALTGRADNSPLHF. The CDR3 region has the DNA TGTGCCTGGGCCCTAACAGGGAGGGCCGATAATTCACCCCTCCACTTT.

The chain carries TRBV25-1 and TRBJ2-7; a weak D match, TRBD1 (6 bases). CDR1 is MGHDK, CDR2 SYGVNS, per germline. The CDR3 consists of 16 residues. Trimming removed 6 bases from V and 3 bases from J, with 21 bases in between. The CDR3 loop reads CASSEPGHGTYYEQYF. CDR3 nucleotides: TGTGCCAGCAGCGAACCGGGACACGGAACCTACTACGAGCAGTACTTC.

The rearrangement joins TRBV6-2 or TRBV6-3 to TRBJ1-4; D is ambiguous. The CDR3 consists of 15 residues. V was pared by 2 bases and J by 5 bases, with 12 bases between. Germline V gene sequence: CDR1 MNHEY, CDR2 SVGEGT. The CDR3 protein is CASSYLNGMNEKLFF. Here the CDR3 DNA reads TGTGCCAGCAGTTACCTGAACGGAATGAATGAAAAACTGTTTTTT.

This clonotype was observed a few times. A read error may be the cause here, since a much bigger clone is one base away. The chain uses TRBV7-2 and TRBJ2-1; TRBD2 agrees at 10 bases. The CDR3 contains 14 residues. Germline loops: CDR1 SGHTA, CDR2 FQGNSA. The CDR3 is CASSYGLAVNKQFF. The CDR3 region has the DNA TGTGCCAGCAGCTACGGACTAGCGGTCAATAAGCAGTTCTTC. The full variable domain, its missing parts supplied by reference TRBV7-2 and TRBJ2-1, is GAGVSQSPSNKVTEKGKDVELRCDPISGHTALYWYRQSLGQGLEFLIYFQGNSAPDKSGLPSDRFSAERTGGSVSTLTIQRTQQEDSAVYLCASSYGLAVNKQFFGPGTRLTVL.

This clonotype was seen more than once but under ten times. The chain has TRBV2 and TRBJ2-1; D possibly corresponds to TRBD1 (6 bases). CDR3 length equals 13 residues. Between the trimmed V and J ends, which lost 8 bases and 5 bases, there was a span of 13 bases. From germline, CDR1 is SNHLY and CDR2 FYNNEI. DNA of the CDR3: TGTGCCAGCGGCAGGGGCGACGACAATGAGCAGTTCTTC. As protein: CASGRGDDNEQFF.

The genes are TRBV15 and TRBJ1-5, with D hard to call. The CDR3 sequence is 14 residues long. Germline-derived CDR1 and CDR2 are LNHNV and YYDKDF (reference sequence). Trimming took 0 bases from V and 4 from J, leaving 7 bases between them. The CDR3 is CATSRDVGNQPQHF. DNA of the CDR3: TGTGCCACCAGCAGAGATGTGGGAAATCAGCCCCAGCATTTT.

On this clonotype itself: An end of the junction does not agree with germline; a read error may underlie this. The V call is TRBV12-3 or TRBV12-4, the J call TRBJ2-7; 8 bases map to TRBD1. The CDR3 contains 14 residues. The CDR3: CVSSLDRVPYEQYF. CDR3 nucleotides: TGTGTCAGCAGTCTGGACAGGGTGCCCTACGAGCAGTACTTC.

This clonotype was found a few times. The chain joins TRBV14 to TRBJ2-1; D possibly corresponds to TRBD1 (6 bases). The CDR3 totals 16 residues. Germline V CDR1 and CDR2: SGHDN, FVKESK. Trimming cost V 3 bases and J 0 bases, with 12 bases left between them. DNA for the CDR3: TGTGCCAGCAGCCACCACGGACAGAGCTCCTACAATGAGCAGTTCTTC. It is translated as CASSHHGQSSYNEQFF.

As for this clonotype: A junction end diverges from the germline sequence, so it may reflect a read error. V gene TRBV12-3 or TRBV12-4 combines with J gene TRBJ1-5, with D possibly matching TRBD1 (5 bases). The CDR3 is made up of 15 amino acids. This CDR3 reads CASSRRGFSSQPQHF. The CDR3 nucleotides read TGTGCCAGCTCGCGTCGGGGCTTTAGCAGTCAGCCCCAGCATTTT.

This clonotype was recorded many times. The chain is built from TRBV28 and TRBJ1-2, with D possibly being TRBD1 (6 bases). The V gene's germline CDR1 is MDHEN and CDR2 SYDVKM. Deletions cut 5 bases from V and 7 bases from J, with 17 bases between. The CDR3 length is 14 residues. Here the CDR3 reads CASSIMAGAPGYTF. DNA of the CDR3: TGTGCCAGCAGTATTATGGCAGGGGCCCCTGGCTACACCTTC.

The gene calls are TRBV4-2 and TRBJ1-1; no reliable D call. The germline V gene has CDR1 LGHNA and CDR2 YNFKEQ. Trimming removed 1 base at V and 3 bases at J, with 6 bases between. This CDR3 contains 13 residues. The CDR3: CASSQAGDTEAFF. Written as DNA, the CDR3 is TGTGCCAGCAGCCAAGCCGGGGACACTGAAGCTTTCTTT.

CDR3 loop: CASSLVGTSGSLTDTQYF. The CDR3 coding sequence is TGTGCCAGCAGCTTAGTTGGGACTAGCGGGTCCCTCACAGATACGCAGTATTTT. The chain recombines TRBV7-2 with TRBJ2-3; 12 bases are shared with TRBD2. The CDR3 is 18 amino acids. Trimming removed 1 base from V and 2 bases from J; junction bases left unmatched: 7. Germline values: CDR1 SGHTA, CDR2 FQGNSA. Supplemented by reference TRBV7-2 and TRBJ2-3, the full variable domain reads GAGVSQSPSNKVTEKGKDVELRCDPISGHTALYWYRQSLGQGLEFLIYFQGNSAPDKSGLPSDRFSAERTGGSVSTLTIQRTQQEDSAVYLCASSLVGTSGSLTDTQYFGPGTRLTVL.

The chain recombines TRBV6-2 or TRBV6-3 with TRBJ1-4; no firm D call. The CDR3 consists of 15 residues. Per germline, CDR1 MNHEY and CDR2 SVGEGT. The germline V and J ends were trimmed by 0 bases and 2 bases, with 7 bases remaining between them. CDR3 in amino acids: CASSYSESTNEKLFF. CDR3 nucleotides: TGTGCCAGCAGTTACTCGGAGTCCACTAATGAAAAACTGTTTTTT.

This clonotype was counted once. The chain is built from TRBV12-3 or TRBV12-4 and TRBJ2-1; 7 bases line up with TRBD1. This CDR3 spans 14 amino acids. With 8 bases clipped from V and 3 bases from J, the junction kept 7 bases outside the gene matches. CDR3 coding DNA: TGTGCCAGCGCCGACAGGGCGGGCTACAATGAGCAGTTCTTC. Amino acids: CASADRAGYNEQFF.

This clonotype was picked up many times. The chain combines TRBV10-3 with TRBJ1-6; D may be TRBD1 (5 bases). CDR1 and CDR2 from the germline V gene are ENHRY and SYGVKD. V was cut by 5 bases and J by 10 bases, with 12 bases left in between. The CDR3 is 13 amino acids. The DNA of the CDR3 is TGTGCCATCAGTAACCCGTACAGGTCACCCCTCCACTTT. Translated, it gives CAISNPYRSPLHF.

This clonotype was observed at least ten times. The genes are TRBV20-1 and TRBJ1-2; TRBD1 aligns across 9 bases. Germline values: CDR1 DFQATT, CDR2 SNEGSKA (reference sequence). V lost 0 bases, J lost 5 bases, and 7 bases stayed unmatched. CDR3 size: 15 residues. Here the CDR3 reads CSAREGTGRSYGYTF. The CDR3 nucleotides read TGCAGTGCTAGAGAGGGGACAGGGAGGAGTTATGGCTACACCTTC.